This T cell receptor (beta chain) was retrieved from a study of blood T cell repertoires in COVID-19. Background on the study: Sample material is recorded as cDNA or gDNA derived from T cells, B-cell-depleted T cells, or PBMCs.

In the original processing: The assay estimated nucleated cells by amplifying reference gene primers. This table comes from immunoSEQ multiplex PCR, and its TCRdb copy is limited to in-frame clones, with some not included. For V, J and clone size, that table is used; D and trimming come from the DNA. The profile shows about 170,000 clones, approximately 82% of them singletons. The length of the CDR3 is 14 residues. V was pared by 5 bases and J by 5 bases, with 14 bases between. CDR1 MDHEN and CDR2 SYDVKM come from the germline V gene. The chain has TRBV28 and TRBJ2-3; weak D call: TRBD1 (6 bases). The sample consisted of PBMCs or T cells enriched from blood (not recorded which). The sequence was obtained from a woman in her forties or fifties in a cohort exposed to, infected with or recovered from COVID-19 (not recorded which). This chain's CDR3 is CASSPRQDQDTQYF. CDR3 coding DNA: TGTGCCAGCAGTCCCCGACAGGACCAAGATACGCAGTATTTT.